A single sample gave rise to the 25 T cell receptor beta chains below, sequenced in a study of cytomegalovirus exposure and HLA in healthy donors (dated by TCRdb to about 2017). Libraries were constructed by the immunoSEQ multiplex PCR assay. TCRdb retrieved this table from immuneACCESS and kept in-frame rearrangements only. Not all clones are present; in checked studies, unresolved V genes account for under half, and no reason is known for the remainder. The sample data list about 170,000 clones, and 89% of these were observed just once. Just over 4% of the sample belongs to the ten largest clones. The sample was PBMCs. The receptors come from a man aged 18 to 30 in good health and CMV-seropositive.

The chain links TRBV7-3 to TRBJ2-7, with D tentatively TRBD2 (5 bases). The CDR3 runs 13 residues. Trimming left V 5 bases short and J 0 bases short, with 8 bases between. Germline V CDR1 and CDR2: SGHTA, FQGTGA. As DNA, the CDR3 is TGTGCCAGCAGCCGTGGGAGCTCCTACGAGCAGTACTTC. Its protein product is CASSRGSSYEQYF. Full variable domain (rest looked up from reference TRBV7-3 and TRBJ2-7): GAGVSQTPSNKVTEKGKYVELRCDPISGHTALYWYRQSLGQGPEFLIYFQGTGAADDSGLPNDRFFAVRPEGSVSTLKIQRTERGDSAVYLCASSRGSSYEQYFGPGTRLTVT.

The CDR3 region has the DNA TGTGCCAGCAGCTTAAAAGATGGGATGACTAGCGGCTCCTACGAGCAGTACTTC. This codes for CASSLKDGMTSGSYEQYF. The chain couples TRBV7-2 to TRBJ2-7; TRBD2 matches 9 bases. V lost 2 bases, J lost 0 bases, and 11 bases stayed unmatched. Germline V gene sequence: CDR1 SGHTA, CDR2 FQGNSA. The length of the CDR3 is 18 residues.

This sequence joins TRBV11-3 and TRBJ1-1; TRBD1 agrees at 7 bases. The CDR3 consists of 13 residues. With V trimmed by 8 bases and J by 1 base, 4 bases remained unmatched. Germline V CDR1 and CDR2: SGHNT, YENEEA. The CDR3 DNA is TGTGCCAGCCTCCGGACAGGGAACACTGAAGCTTTCTTT. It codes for CASLRTGNTEAFF. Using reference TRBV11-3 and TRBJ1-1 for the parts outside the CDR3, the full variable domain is EAGVVQSPRYKIIEKKQPVAFWCNPISGHNTLYWYLQNLGQGPELLIRYENEEAVDDSQLPKDRFSAERLKGVDSTLKIQPAELGDSAVYLCASLRTGNTEAFFGQGTRLTVV.

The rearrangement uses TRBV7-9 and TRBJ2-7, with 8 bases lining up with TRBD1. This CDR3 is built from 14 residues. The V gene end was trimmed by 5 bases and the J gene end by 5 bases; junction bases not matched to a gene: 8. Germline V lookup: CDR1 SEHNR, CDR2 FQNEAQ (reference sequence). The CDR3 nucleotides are TGTGCCAGCAGCGACGACAGGGGAATCAACGAGCAGTACTTC. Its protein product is CASSDDRGINEQYF.

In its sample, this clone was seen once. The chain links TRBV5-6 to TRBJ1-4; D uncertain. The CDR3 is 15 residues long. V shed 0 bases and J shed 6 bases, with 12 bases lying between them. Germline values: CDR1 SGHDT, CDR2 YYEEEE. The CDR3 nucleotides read TGTGCCAGCAGCTTGGCTGAATGGGCCCATGAAAAACTGTTTTTT. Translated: CASSLAEWAHEKLFF.

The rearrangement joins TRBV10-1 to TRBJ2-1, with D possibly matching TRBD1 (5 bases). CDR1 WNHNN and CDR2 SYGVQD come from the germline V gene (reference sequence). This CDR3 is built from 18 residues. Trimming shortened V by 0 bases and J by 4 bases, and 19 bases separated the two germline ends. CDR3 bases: TGCGCCAGCAGTGAGTCGACGTACAGGAAAGGATCATACAATGAGCAGTTCTTC. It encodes CASSESTYRKGSYNEQFF.

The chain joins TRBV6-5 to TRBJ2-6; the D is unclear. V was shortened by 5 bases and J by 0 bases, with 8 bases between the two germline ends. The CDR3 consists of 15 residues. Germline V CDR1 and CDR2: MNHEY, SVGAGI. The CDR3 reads CASSTQFSGANVLTF. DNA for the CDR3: TGTGCCAGCAGTACACAGTTCTCTGGGGCCAACGTCCTGACTTTC.

The CDR3 protein is CASSQDGGQGKTQYF. CDR3 nucleotides: TGCGCCAGCAGCCAAGATGGGGGACAGGGAAAGACCCAGTACTTC. The chain links TRBV4-1 to TRBJ2-5; TRBD1 matches 9 bases. The CDR3 contains 15 residues. Trimming at V came to 0 bases and at J to 6 bases, leaving 5 bases not matched to a gene. From germline, CDR1 is MGHRA and CDR2 YSYEKL.

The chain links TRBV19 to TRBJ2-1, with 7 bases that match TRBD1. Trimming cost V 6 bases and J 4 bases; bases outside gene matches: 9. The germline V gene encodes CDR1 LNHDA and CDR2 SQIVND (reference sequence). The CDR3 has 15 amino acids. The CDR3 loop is CASRSEGAGYNEQFF. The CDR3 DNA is TGTGCCAGTAGGTCCGAGGGGGCAGGTTACAATGAGCAGTTCTTC.

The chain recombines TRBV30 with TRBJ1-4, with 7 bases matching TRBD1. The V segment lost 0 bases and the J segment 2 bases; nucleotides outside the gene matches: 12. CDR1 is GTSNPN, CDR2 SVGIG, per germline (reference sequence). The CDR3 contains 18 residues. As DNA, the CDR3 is TGTGCCTGGAGTGTACCGAGGGGGCCCGGCCGTACTAATGAAAAACTGTTTTTT. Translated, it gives CAWSVPRGPGRTNEKLFF.

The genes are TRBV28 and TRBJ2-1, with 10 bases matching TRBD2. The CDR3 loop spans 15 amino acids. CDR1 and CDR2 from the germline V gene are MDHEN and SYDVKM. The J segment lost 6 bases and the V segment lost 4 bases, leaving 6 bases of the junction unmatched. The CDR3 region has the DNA TGTGCCAGCAGTTCGGCTAGCGGGAGTACCAATGAGCAGTTCTTC. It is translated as CASSSASGSTNEQFF.

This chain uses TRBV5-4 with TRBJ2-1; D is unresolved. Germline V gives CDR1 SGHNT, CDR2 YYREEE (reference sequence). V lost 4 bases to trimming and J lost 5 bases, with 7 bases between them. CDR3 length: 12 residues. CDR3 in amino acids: CASSRRDNEQFF. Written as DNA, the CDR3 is TGTGCCAGCAGCAGACGGGACAATGAGCAGTTCTTC.

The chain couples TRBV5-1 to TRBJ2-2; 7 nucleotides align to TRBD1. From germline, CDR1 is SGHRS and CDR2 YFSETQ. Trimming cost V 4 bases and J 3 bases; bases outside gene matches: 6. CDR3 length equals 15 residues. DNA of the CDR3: TGCGCCAGCAGCCCGGGACAGTCAGACACCGGGGAGCTGTTTTTT. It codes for CASSPGQSDTGELFF.

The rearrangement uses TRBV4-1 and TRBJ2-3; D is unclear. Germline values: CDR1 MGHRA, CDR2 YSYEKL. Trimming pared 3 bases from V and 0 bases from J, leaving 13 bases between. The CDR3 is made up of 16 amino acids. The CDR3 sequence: CASSHWSGTSTDTQYF. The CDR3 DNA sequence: TGCGCCAGCAGCCATTGGTCAGGAACTAGCACAGATACGCAGTATTTT.

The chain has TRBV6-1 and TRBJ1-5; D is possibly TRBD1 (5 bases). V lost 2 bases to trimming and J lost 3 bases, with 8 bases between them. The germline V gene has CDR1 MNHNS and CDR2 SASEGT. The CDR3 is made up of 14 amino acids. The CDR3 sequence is CASSEQGNNQPQHF. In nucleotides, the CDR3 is TGTGCCAGCAGTGAACAGGGCAACAATCAGCCCCAGCATTTT.

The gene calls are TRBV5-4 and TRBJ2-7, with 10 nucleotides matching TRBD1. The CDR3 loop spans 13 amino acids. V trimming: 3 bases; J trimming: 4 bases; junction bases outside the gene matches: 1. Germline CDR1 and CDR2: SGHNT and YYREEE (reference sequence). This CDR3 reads CASSWTGGYEQYF. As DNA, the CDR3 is TGTGCCAGCAGCTGGACAGGGGGGTACGAGCAGTACTTC. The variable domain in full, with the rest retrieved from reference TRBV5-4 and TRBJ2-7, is ETGVTQSPTHLIKTRGQQVTLRCSSQSGHNTVSWYQQALGQGPQFIFQYYREEENGRGNFPPRFSGLQFPNYSSELNVNALELDDSALYLCASSWTGGYEQYFGPGTRLTVT.

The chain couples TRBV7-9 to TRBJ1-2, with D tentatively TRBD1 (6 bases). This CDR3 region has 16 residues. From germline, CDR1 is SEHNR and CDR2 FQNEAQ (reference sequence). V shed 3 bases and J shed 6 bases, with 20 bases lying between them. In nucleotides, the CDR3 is TGTGCCAGCAGCTTCCCGGACAGTCCCAAGTCGGATGGCTACACCTTC. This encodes CASSFPDSPKSDGYTF.

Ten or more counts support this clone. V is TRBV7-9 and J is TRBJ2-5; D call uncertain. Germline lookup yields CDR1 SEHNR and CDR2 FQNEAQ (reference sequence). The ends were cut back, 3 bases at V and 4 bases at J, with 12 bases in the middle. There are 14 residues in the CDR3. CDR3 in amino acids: CASSFRLEGETQYF. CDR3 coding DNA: TGTGCCAGCAGCTTTCGTCTAGAAGGAGAGACCCAGTACTTC.

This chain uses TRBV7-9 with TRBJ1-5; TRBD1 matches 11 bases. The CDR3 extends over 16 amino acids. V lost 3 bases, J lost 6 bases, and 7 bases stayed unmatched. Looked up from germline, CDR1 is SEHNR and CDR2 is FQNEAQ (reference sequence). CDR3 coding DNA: TGTGCCAGCAGCTTTGGGACAGGGGGACCGGGTCAGCCCCAGCATTTT. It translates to CASSFGTGGPGQPQHF.

The CDR3 DNA reads as TGTGCCAGCAGCTATACTAGCGGGAGGGCCATCGGCACAGATACGCAGTATTTT. This translates into CASSYTSGRAIGTDTQYF. J is TRBJ2-3 and V is TRBV28; 13 bases map to TRBD2. V shed 6 bases and J 1 base; nucleotides not matched to a gene: 10. This CDR3 has 18 amino acids. Per the germline V gene, CDR1 is MDHEN and CDR2 is SYDVKM.

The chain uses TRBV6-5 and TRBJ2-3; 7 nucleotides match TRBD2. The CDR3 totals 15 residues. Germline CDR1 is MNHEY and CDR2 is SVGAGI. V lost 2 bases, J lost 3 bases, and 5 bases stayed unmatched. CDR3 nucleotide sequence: TGTGCCAGCAGTTACAGAGCGGGAAGGACAGATACGCAGTATTTT. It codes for CASSYRAGRTDTQYF.

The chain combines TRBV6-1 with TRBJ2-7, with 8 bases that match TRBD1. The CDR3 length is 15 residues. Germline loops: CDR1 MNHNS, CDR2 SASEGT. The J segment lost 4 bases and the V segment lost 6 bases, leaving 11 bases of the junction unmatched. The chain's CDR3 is CASSLRGQARYEQYF. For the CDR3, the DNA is TGTGCCAGCAGCCTCAGGGGGCAGGCAAGGTACGAGCAGTACTTC.

The CDR3 is CASSPPSGTGNNEQFF. The CDR3 coding sequence is TGTGCCAGCTCACCACCATCCGGGACAGGGAACAATGAGCAGTTCTTC. This chain joins TRBV18 and TRBJ2-1; 9 bases line up with TRBD1. V lost 0 bases and J lost 5; bases outside the gene matches: 5. CDR1 and CDR2 (germline): KGHSH, LQKENI. The CDR3 has 16 residues.

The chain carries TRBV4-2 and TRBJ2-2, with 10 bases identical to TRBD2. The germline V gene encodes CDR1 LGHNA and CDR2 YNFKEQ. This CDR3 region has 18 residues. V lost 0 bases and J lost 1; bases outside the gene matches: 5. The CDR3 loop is CASSQDLSGRGNTGELFF. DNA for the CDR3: TGTGCCAGCAGCCAAGACCTAAGCGGGAGGGGGAACACCGGGGAGCTGTTTTTT.

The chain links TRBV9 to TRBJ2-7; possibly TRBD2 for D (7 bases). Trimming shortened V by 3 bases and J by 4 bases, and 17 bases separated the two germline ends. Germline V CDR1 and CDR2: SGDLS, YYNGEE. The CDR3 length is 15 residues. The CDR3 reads CASSEGGQVGYEQYF. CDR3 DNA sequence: TGTGCCAGCAGCGAGGGGGGGCAGGTTGGATACGAGCAGTACTTC.